This T cell receptor (beta chain) was profiled in a study of blood T cell repertoires in COVID-19. Study-level information: Both acute and convalescent COVID-19 samples were obtained from the United States, Italy and Spain.

Profiled with immunoSEQ multiplex PCR; TCRdb holds only in-frame clones, not every one. The sample has a few hundred thousand clones; approximately 90% are singletons. The study recruited people aged about 18 to 95 years across roughly 25 US areas. Cohorts were determined from participant-reported clinical history. Trimming pared 0 bases from V and 5 bases from J, leaving 10 bases between. CDR3 size: 14 residues. Looked up from germline, CDR1 is LGHNA and CDR2 is YNFKEQ. The clonotype comes from a human donor in a cohort exposed to, infected with or recovered from COVID-19 (not recorded which). The donor label of this sample is uncertain. Source material: PBMCs or T cells enriched from blood (not recorded which). J is TRBJ2-5 and V is TRBV4-2; unclear D gene. DNA of the CDR3: TGTGCCAGCAGCCAAGACGCAGGTTTGGAGACCCAGTACTTC. It is translated as CASSQDAGLETQYF.